This is a list of T cell receptor beta chains from one sample in a study of cytomegalovirus exposure and HLA in healthy donors. Produced via immunoSEQ multiplex PCR; TCRdb's table is partial and in-frame only. This sample has around 54,000 clones; less than 85% occur once, and the top ten carry 7.5% to 8.5%. Sequenced sample: PBMCs. Source of these receptors: a man aged 25 to 45 in good health and CMV-seropositive. Each CDR3 is given without its conserved first and last residue. Fields, in order: J gene, V gene, CDR3 protein.

>TRBJ1-6|TRBV30
AWSVQGRNNSPLH
>TRBJ2-2|TRBV5-1
ASSPGLAGALLKGELF
>TRBJ2-2|TRBV5-4
ASSSGGPYTGELF
>TRBJ2-7|TRBV6-1
ASSEGDYRVQVVYEQY
>TRBJ1-2|TRBV2
ASSGDRYGYT
>TRBJ2-7|TRBV21-1
ASSKDRDISYEQY
>TRBJ1-6|TRBV2
ASSPRQGSPLH
>TRBJ1-1|TRBV18
ASSPGAANTEAF
>TRBJ2-3|TRBV28
ASSPHGGGTDTQY
>TRBJ2-7|TRBV5-1
ASSLRQAAYEQY
>TRBJ1-5|TRBV18
ASSTTDRGTSPQH
>TRBJ2-7|TRBV5-4
ASSLAGGGTKTYEQY
>TRBJ2-2|TRBV6-4
ASSPTGGNTGELF
>TRBJ2-3|TRBV14
ASSPPETGGADTQY
>TRBJ2-2|TRBV28
ASNTNTGELF
>TRBJ1-1|TRBV10-3
ASQEILMNTEAF
>TRBJ2-3|TRBV19
ASSPPPGVLDTQY
>TRBJ1-1|TRBV10-2
ASSLGDKAF
>TRBJ2-7|TRBV5-4
ASSWGGPSYEQY
>TRBJ2-3|TRBV5-4
ASSLGGRLAGGFTDTQY
>TRBJ2-1|TRBV27
ASFPPTGSSYNEQF
>TRBJ1-2|TRBV19
ASLNTAGGSGYT
>TRBJ1-1|TRBV5-1
ASSLRGQGEAF
>TRBJ2-7|TRBV7-8
ASSLTLLSDSYEQY
>TRBJ1-4|TRBV5-4
ASSLEGGNEKLF
>TRBJ2-7|TRBV18
ASSPGGTRQGNEQY
>TRBJ2-1|TRBV5-4
ASRAGEVHEQF
>TRBJ1-3|TRBV5-4
ASSLGEGTIY
>TRBJ1-6|TRBV11-2
ASSSPSSPLH
>TRBJ1-5|TRBV19
ASMEGPSNQPQH
>TRBJ2-7|TRBV6-5
ASSPGSRDRHEQY
>TRBJ1-2|TRBV7-9
ASSPPWAQGYGYT
>TRBJ2-3|TRBV6-5
ASKRGLGDTQY
>TRBJ2-3|TRBV10-2
ASSESGGLDTQY
>TRBJ2-3|TRBV2
ASSVAAEDTQY
>TRBJ1-6|TRBV19
ASSFRQGQSYNSPLH
>TRBJ1-3|TRBV6-6
ASSAGRGASGNTIY
>TRBJ1-2|TRBV28
ASSWAGVSLT
>TRBJ2-4|TRBV27
ASSLGGGLKNIQY
>TRBJ2-1|TRBV27
ASRPDRQRGNEQF
>TRBJ2-5|TRBV28
ASSPRGQETQY
>TRBJ1-1|TRBV11-2
ASSLGARVKEAF